The rows below give T cell receptor beta chains drawn from one sample of a study of T cells in Graves' hyperthyroidism and ophthalmopathy. TCRdb re-called the multiplex PCR reads with MiXCR, one entry per CDR3 protein. The sample includes about 600,000 distinct CDR3 sequences, about a sixth of them seen just once. Sequenced sample: blood. The source of these receptors is a woman in her 40s with Graves' ophthalmopathy. The CDR3 runs from the conserved cysteine through the conserved F or W. Each record gives: clone size, J gene, V gene, D gene, CDR3 protein, CDR3 DNA. D genes are given only for firm matches. Only some rows state a clone size, as once, few, many or a class for expanded clones.

>many|TRBJ2-1|TRBV20-1|.
CSARLVSANEQFF
TGCAGTGCACGACTAGTTAGTGCCAATGAGCAGTTCTTC
>many|TRBJ2-3|TRBV20-1|TRBD2
CSARVRWAGGPEDTQYF
TGCAGTGCTAGAGTTCGATGGGCGGGGGGGCCAGAGGATACGCAGTATTTT
>few|TRBJ2-6|TRBV7-8|.
CASSTRGRNSGANVLTF
TGTGCCAGCAGTACACGGGGCAGAAACTCTGGGGCCAACGTCCTGACTTTC
>.|TRBJ2-7|TRBV20-1|.
CSATLTSSYEQYF
TGCAGTGCTACCTTGACTAGTTCCTACGAGCAGTACTTC
>.|TRBJ2-5|TRBV3-1|TRBD2
CASSHPSSKGSGRRETQYF
TGTGCCAGCAGCCACCCATCTTCGAAAGGGAGCGGGAGGAGAGAGACCCAGTACTTC
>many|TRBJ2-5|TRBV3-1|.
CASSHRGKGETQYF
TGTGCCAGCAGCCACCGGGGGAAGGGAGAGACCCAGTACTTC
>many|TRBJ2-1|TRBV20-1|TRBD1
CSATDRVTEQFF
TGCAGTGCTACGGACAGGGTAACTGAGCAGTTCTTC
>.|TRBJ1-2|TRBV29-1|.
CSVEDPGTLHGTTAF
TGCAGCGTTGAAGACCCTGGGACACTCCACGGTACTACTGCCTTC
>.|TRBJ2-5|TRBV20-1|TRBD2
CSARDRWLAGVETQYF
TGCAGTGCTAGAGATCGATGGCTAGCGGGGGTGGAGACCCAGTACTTC
>many|TRBJ1-1|TRBV11-2|.
CASSLLGGSEAFF
TGTGCCAGCAGCTTATTAGGGGGGTCTGAAGCTTTCTTT
>few|TRBJ2-5|TRBV5-4|.
CASSFLTDETQYF
TGTGCCAGCAGCTTCCTCACCGACGAGACCCAGTACTTC
>.|TRBJ2-2|TRBV5-6|TRBD1
CASSLTGDSTGELFF
TGTGCCAGCAGCCTAACAGGGGACAGCACCGGGGAGCTGTTTTTT
>.|TRBJ2-1|TRBV7-8|.
CASSSSGGSYNEQLF
TGTGCCAGCAGCTCGAGTGGCGGCTCCTACAATGAGCAGCTCTTC
>.|TRBJ2-3|TRBV28|TRBD1
CASSSRTGHTDTQYF
TGTGCCAGCAGTTCTCGGACAGGGCACACAGATACGCAGTATTTT
>.|TRBJ1-1|TRBV29-1|.
CSVGVGAGATEAFF
TGCAGCGTTGGGGTAGGTGCGGGGGCTACTGAAGCTTTCTTT
>many|TRBJ1-3|TRBV5-1|.
CASSLGQGMTYSGNTIYF
TGCGCCAGCAGCTTGGGCCAGGGGATGACCTACTCTGGAAACACCATATATTTT
>.|TRBJ1-6|TRBV14|.
CASSQVPGIGSPLHF
TGTGCCAGCAGCCAAGTACCGGGGATAGGTTCACCCCTCCACTTT
>many|TRBJ2-7|TRBV12-3/TRBV12-4|.
CASSLEKGAGYEQYF
TGTGCCAGCAGTTTAGAAAAGGGGGCGGGGTACGAGCAGTACTTC
>many|TRBJ2-7|TRBV6-1|TRBD1
CASSSRDRGSYEQYF
TGTGCCAGCAGCTCTAGGGACAGGGGATCCTACGAGCAGTACTTC
>many|TRBJ1-1|TRBV7-6|.
CASTPRGTNTEAFF
TGTGCCAGCACCCCTCGGGGGACGAACACTGAAGCTTTCTTT
>many|TRBJ2-3|TRBV5-1|.
CASSSGLPTDTQYF
TGCGCCAGCTCCTCGGGACTCCCCACAGATACGCAGTATTTT
>many|TRBJ2-5|TRBV20-1|TRBD2
CSASPGLAGAETQYF
TGCAGTGCTTCTCCGGGACTAGCGGGGGCTGAGACCCAGTACTTC
>many|TRBJ1-2|TRBV20-1|TRBD1
CSVDRGSAGYTF
TGCAGTGTAGACAGGGGCTCTGCTGGCTACACCTTC
>few|TRBJ2-2|TRBV12-5|.
CASGLDGHTGELFF
TGTGCTAGTGGTTTAGACGGGCACACCGGGGAGCTGTTTTTT
>.|TRBJ2-7|TRBV10-3|TRBD1
CAISESGQVWEQYF
TGTGCCATCAGTGAGTCGGGACAGGTCTGGGAGCAGTACTTC
>few|TRBJ1-6|TRBV7-9|.
CASSSDRSSSPLHF
TGTGCCAGCAGCTCCGACAGGTCGAGTTCACCCCTCCACTTT
>many|TRBJ1-5|TRBV7-8|.
CASSSASGGKQPQHF
TGTGCCAGCAGCTCAGCATCGGGGGGGAAACAGCCCCAGCATTTT
>many|TRBJ2-7|TRBV2|.
CASNPEDYEQYF
TGTGCCAGCAACCCTGAGGACTACGAGCAGTACTTC
>few|TRBJ2-1|TRBV7-9|.
CASSVVKGGGSYNEQFF
TGTGCCAGCAGCGTCGTCAAGGGGGGGGGCTCCTACAATGAGCAGTTCTTC
>many|TRBJ1-2|TRBV3-1|.
CASSPREGMHYGYTF
TGTGCCAGCAGCCCTCGGGAAGGGATGCACTATGGCTACACCTTC
>.|TRBJ2-7|TRBV28|.
CASRIGKTYYEQYF
TGTGCCAGCAGGATAGGGAAGACTTACTACGAGCAGTACTTC
>many|TRBJ2-1|TRBV12-3/TRBV12-4|.
CASSAREGIQDEQFF
TGTGCCAGCAGTGCCCGTGAGGGGATCCAAGATGAGCAGTTCTTC
>.|TRBJ2-3|TRBV12-3/TRBV12-4|.
CASRNPRDLTDTQYF
TGTGCCAGCAGAAACCCACGGGACCTCACAGATACGCAGTATTTT
>many|TRBJ1-2|TRBV3-1|.
CASSHIEGEGYTF
TGTGCCAGCAGCCATATTGAGGGTGAAGGCTACACCTTC
>few|TRBJ2-5|TRBV7-7|.
CASSPKGGLQETQYF
TGTGCTAGCAGCCCCAAGGGGGGGCTGCAAGAGACCCAGTACTTC
>many|TRBJ2-5|TRBV19|TRBD2
CASSTRTSGFETQYF
TGTGCCAGTAGTACCAGGACTAGCGGCTTCGAGACCCAGTACTTC
>.|TRBJ2-3|TRBV12-3/TRBV12-4|.
CASGLGAASTDTQYF
TGTGCCAGCGGCCTGGGGGCGGCTAGCACAGATACGCAGTATTTT
>.|TRBJ2-7|TRBV5-1|TRBD1
CASSYYPGQGVGEQYF
TGCGCCAGCAGCTATTATCCGGGACAGGGAGTGGGGGAGCAGTACTTC
>.|TRBJ2-1|TRBV18|.
CASSPGLSQTYNEQFF
TGTGCCAGCTCACCAGGTTTGAGTCAAACCTACAATGAGCAGTTCTTC
>many|TRBJ2-7|TRBV11-2|TRBD1
CTSSLGQGVPYEQYF
TGTACCAGCAGCTTAGGACAGGGGGTACCCTACGAGCAGTACTTC
>few|TRBJ2-3|TRBV28|TRBD2
CASSLRTSGSDTQYF
TGTGCCAGCAGTCTGAGGACTAGCGGGAGTGATACGCAGTATTTT
>.|TRBJ1-2|TRBV28|TRBD1
CASKRQGGNYGYTF
TGTGCCAGCAAAAGACAGGGGGGGAACTATGGCTACACCTTC
>.|TRBJ2-3|TRBV6-5|TRBD1
CASSYDRGTYTDTQYF
TGTGCCAGCAGTTACGACAGGGGGACTTACACAGATACGCAGTATTTT
>.|TRBJ2-6|TRBV20-1|TRBD2
CSGVSGSPSGANVLTF
TGCAGCGGAGTTAGCGGGAGCCCCTCTGGGGCCAACGTCCTGACTTTC
>.|TRBJ1-4|TRBV19|.
CASSARDASGGKLFF
TGTGCCAGTAGTGCGAGAGACGCCTCGGGAGGAAAACTGTTTTTT
>many|TRBJ2-1|TRBV6-2/TRBV6-3|.
CASTPGAGNEQFF
TGTGCCAGTACTCCGGGGGCAGGCAATGAGCAGTTCTTC
>few|TRBJ1-4|TRBV12-3/TRBV12-4|.
CASSLALQGGGEKLFF
TGTGCCAGCAGTTTAGCCCTACAGGGAGGGGGTGAAAAACTGTTTTTT
>many|TRBJ1-2|TRBV27|.
CASSSARPGNYGYTF
TGTGCCAGCAGTTCAGCTCGCCCAGGGAACTATGGCTACACCTTC
>few|TRBJ1-2|TRBV4-2|.
CASSQGGMAANYGYTF
TGTGCCAGCAGCCAAGGAGGGATGGCAGCGAACTATGGCTACACCTTC
>.|TRBJ2-1|TRBV7-8|TRBD2
CASSPRGAGGRGNEQFF
TGTGCCAGCTCACCTAGGGGGGCTGGCGGGAGGGGCAATGAGCAGTTCTTC
>many|TRBJ1-2|TRBV4-1|TRBD1
CASSQGDRAEGYTF
TGCGCCAGCAGCCAAGGGGACAGGGCGGAAGGCTACACCTTC
>many|TRBJ1-1|TRBV27|TRBD1
CASSLTGAPTEAFF
TGTGCCAGCAGTTTAACAGGGGCCCCCACTGAAGCTTTCTTT
>.|TRBJ1-2|TRBV7-8|TRBD1
CASSFETGTLGYTF
TGTGCCAGCAGCTTTGAGACAGGGACACTCGGCTACACCTTC
>few|TRBJ2-1|TRBV6-1|TRBD1
CASSVQGQGPNEQFF
TGTGCCAGCAGTGTCCAAGGACAGGGACCCAATGAGCAGTTCTTC
>.|TRBJ2-1|TRBV2|TRBD1
CASSEDQGAVNEQFF
TGTGCCAGCAGTGAGGATCAGGGGGCGGTGAATGAGCAGTTCTTC
>many|TRBJ2-7|TRBV27|TRBD2
CASGPIDGLGPSYEQYF
TGTGCCAGCGGACCGATTGATGGACTAGGGCCCTCCTACGAGCAGTACTTC
>.|TRBJ1-2|TRBV5-1|TRBD1
CASRPGLTGTSPGTNYGYTF
TGCGCCAGCAGACCCGGACTGACAGGGACATCACCGGGGACTAACTATGGCTACACCTTC
>few|TRBJ1-2|TRBV15|.
CATSRDGVQGGYTF
TGTGCCACCAGCAGAGACGGGGTACAAGGTGGCTACACCTTC
>many|TRBJ1-1|TRBV28|.
CASSSHIEAFF
TGTGCCAGCAGTTCACACATTGAAGCTTTCTTT